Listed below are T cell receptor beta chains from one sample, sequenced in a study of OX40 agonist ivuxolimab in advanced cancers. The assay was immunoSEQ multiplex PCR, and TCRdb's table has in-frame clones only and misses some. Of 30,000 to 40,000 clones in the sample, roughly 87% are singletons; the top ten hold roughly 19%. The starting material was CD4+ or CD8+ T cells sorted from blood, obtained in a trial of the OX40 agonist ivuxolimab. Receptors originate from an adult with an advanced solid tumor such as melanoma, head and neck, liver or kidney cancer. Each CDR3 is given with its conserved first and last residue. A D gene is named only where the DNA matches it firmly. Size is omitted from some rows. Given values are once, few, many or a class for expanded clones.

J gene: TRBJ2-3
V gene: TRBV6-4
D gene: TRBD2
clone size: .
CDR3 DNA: TGTGCCAGCAGTCCCTCTAGCGGGGGGGCCACAGATACGCAGTATTTT
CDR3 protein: CASSPSSGGATDTQYF

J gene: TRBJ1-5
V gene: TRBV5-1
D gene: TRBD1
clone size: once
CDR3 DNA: TGCGCCAGCAGCTTGGGGACAGGGGGCGTCAATCAGCCCCAGCATTTT
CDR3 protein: CASSLGTGGVNQPQHF

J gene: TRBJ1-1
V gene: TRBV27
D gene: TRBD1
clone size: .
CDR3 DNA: TGTGCCAGCAGTTGGACTAGGGGGCAGGGCACTGAAGCTTTCTTT
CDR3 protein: CASSWTRGQGTEAFF

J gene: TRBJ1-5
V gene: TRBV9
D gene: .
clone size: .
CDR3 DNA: TGTGCCAGCAGCCCAGCGTGGGGTAGCAATCAGCCCCAGCATTTT
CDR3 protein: CASSPAWGSNQPQHF

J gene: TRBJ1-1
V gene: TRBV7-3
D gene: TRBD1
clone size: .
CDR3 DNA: TGTGCCAGCAGCCCTGGGACAGGGGGCGCCACTGAAGCTTTCTTT
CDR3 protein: CASSPGTGGATEAFF

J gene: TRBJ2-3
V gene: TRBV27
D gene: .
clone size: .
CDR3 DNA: TGTGCCAGCAGTTTATACCGCGGAGATACGCAGTATTTT
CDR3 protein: CASSLYRGDTQYF

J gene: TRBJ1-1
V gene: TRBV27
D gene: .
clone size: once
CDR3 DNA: TGTGCCAGCAGTTTAGACGGCGGCAACACTGAAGCTTTCTTT
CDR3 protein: CASSLDGGNTEAFF

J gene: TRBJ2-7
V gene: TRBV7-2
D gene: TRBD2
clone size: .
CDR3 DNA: TGTGCCAGCAGCCCGACCCTTAGCGGGGGGTTATACGAGCAGTACTTC
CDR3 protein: CASSPTLSGGLYEQYF

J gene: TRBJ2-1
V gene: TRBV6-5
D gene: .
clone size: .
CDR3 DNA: TGTGCCAGCAGTTTCGCCAATGAGCAGTTCTTC
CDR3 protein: CASSFANEQFF

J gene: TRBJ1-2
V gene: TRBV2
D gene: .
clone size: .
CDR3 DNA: TGTGCCAGCAGTGACCCTCGACTCGCCACAGGCTACACCTTC
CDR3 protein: CASSDPRLATGYTF

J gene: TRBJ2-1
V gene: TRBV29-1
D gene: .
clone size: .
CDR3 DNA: TGCAGCGTTGAATGGGACGGAGAGCTCACAACCCCCTACAATGAGCAGTTCTTC
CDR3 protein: CSVEWDGELTTPYNEQFF

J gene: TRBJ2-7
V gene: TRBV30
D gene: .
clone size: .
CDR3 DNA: TGTGCCTGGGTCAACTGGGGGAACGACGAGCAGTACTTC
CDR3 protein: CAWVNWGNDEQYF

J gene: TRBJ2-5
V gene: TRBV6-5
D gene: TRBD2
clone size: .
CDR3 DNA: TGTGCCAGCAGTTACATACGGGGGGGGCAAGAGACCCAGTACTTC
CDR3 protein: CASSYIRGGQETQYF

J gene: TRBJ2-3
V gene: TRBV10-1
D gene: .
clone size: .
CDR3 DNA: TGCGCCAGCAGTGAGCAATACACAGATACGCAGTATTTT
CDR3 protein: CASSEQYTDTQYF

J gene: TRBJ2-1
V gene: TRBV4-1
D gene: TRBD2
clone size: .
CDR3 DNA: TGCGCCAGCAGCTTGAGCGGGGGCTCTTACAATGAGCAGTTCTTC
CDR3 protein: CASSLSGGSYNEQFF

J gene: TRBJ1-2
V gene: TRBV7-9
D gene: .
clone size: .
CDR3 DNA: TGTGCCAGCAGCTTAGAGGGCGGCGGGTATGGCTACACCTTC
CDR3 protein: CASSLEGGGYGYTF

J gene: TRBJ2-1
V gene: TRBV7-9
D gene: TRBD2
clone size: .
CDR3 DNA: TGTGCCACAGCGGGAGGGGGCTACTACAATGAGCAGTTCTTC
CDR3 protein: CATAGGGYYNEQFF

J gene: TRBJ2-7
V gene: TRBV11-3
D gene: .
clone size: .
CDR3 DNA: TGTGCCAGCAGCGCCCGACAGGCTCCCTACGAGCAGTACTTC
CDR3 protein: CASSARQAPYEQYF

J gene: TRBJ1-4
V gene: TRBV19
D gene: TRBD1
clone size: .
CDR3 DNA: TGTGCCAGTAGTATAGAAGAGGACAGGATTAATGAAAAACTGTTTTTT
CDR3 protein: CASSIEEDRINEKLFF